The 15 T cell receptor beta chains below all came from one sample that was sequenced in a study of blood T cells in healthy people across ages. A sample-barcoded 5' primer and a J-beta primer mix were used in a second PCR of about 7 to 12 cycles. TCRdb redid the calling of the 5' RACE reads with MiXCR, one entry per CDR3 protein. The sample lists 600,000 to 850,000 distinct CDR3 sequences, 20% to 25% seen once, with 9.4% in the top ten. This sample was shared with a second study, whose subject was T cells of mothers and their children.

Sequenced sample: blood. The receptors come from a boy aged 5-17 years in good health.

The J gene is TRBJ1-2, the V gene TRBV6-2 or TRBV6-3, with D hard to call. Trimming shortened V by 4 bases and J by 3 bases, and 6 bases separated the two germline ends. Looked up from germline, CDR1 is MNHEY and CDR2 is SVGEGT. The CDR3 has 12 amino acids. CDR3 residues: CASSWGYYGYTF. CDR3 sequence (DNA): TGTGCCAGCAGTTGGGGTTACTATGGCTACACCTTC.

The chain carries TRBV5-1 and TRBJ2-7; 9 bases map to TRBD1. The CDR3 has 16 residues. In germline, CDR1 is SGHRS, CDR2 YFSETQ. J gave up 6 bases and V 4 bases, and 14 bases lay outside the gene matches. CDR3: CASSGPGQGFTCEQYF. For the CDR3, the DNA is TGCGCCAGCAGCGGGCCGGGACAGGGCTTTACCTGCGAGCAGTACTTC.

At least ten counts were recorded for this clonotype. A junction boundary mismatches the germline segment, possibly from a read error. J is TRBJ2-5 and V is TRBV7-7; possibly TRBD1 or TRBD2 for D (5 bases each). Per germline, CDR1 SSHAT and CDR2 FNYEAQ (reference sequence). The CDR3 extends over 15 amino acids. In DNA, the CDR3 is TGTGCTAGCAGCCCAGAGCTAGGGACCCAAGAGACCCAGTACTTC. Translation: CASSPELGTQETQYF.

This clonotype was observed a handful of times. The chain joins TRBV20-1 to TRBJ2-5; a possible D gene is TRBD2 (6 bases). The DNA end favors TRBJ2-1, so the J call may be wrong. CDR3 length: 15 amino acids. The germline V gene has CDR1 DFQATT and CDR2 SNEGSKA (reference sequence). The CDR3 nucleotides read TGCAGTGCTAGAGTTGGGGGGACGGGAGTGAATGAGCAGTTCTTC. Protein product: CSARVGGTGVNEQFF.

The chain joins TRBV12-3 or TRBV12-4 to TRBJ2-5, with 9 bases fitting TRBD1. The DNA end favors TRBJ2-7, so the J call may be wrong. This CDR3 contains 14 residues. The CDR3 spells CASSSSDRGHEQYF. The CDR3, as DNA: TGTGCCAGCAGTTCATCGGACAGGGGCCACGAGCAGTACTTC.

This clonotype has more than one count but fewer than ten. The chain has TRBV6-2 or TRBV6-3 and TRBJ2-5, with D tentatively TRBD2 (6 bases). The DNA matches TRBJ2-7 better at its end, which makes the J call doubtful. Germline CDR1 and CDR2: MNHEY and SVGEGT. The CDR3 has 13 residues. CDR3 in amino acids: CASQGAGRYEQYF. The CDR3 region has the DNA TGTGCCTCCCAAGGAGCGGGCCGCTACGAGCAGTACTTC.

The CDR3 loop reads CSAIPSRNSYEQYF. As DNA, the CDR3 is TGCAGTGCTATTCCTAGCCGGAACTCCTACGAGCAGTACTTC. The chain is built from TRBV20-1 and TRBJ2-7; possibly TRBD2 for D (5 bases). This CDR3 comprises 14 residues. V was trimmed by 4 bases and J by 0 bases, leaving 13 bases between them. Germline V gene data show CDR1 as DFQATT and CDR2 as SNEGSKA (reference sequence).

In its sample, this clonotype was seen a few times. The chain links TRBV15 to TRBJ2-5, with 11 positions matching TRBD2. CDR3 length: 16 residues. Germline CDR1 reads LNHNV; CDR2 reads YYDKDF (reference sequence). V shed 5 bases and J 2 bases; nucleotides not matched to a gene: 7. Here the CDR3 DNA reads TGTGCCACCAGCGACTCCAGACTAGCGGGACAAGAGACCCAGTACTTC. Its protein product is CATSDSRLAGQETQYF.

This clonotype showed up just a few times. This chain uses TRBV7-9 with TRBJ2-7, with TRBD1 matching over 12 bases. The CDR3 is made up of 16 amino acids. Germline assignment: CDR1 SEHNR and CDR2 FQNEAQ (reference sequence). V shed 3 bases, J shed 6 bases, and the junction held 9 bases outside the gene matches. CDR3 protein: CASSFNPGQGAFEQYF. The CDR3, as DNA: TGTGCCAGCAGCTTCAATCCGGGACAGGGGGCCTTCGAGCAGTACTTC. The entire variable domain, with the rest obtained from reference TRBV7-9 and TRBJ2-7, is as follows: DTGVSQNPRHKITKRGQNVTFRCDPISEHNRLYWYRQTLGQGPEFLTYFQNEAQLEKSRLLSDRFSAERPKGSFSTLEIQRTEQGDSAMYLCASSFNPGQGAFEQYFGPGTRLTVT.

The J gene is TRBJ1-6, the V gene TRBV3-1; TRBD1 is a possible D gene (5 bases). CDR1 and CDR2 from the germline V gene are LGHDT and YNNKEL (reference sequence). V lost 0 bases, J lost 9 bases, and 12 bases lay in between. The CDR3 length is 15 residues. The CDR3, as DNA: TGTGCCAGCAGCCAAGATGGGGGGGTTGGTTCACCCCTCCACTTT. Amino acids: CASSQDGGVGSPLHF.

This clonotype was counted only a few times. The chain couples TRBV6-1 to TRBJ2-5; D is possibly TRBD1 (6 bases). Germline V gene lookup returns CDR1 MNHNS and CDR2 SASEGT. The CDR3 is 16 residues long. V shed 3 bases and J shed 1 base, with 15 bases lying between them. The CDR3, as DNA: TGTGCCAGCAGTGACCTCAGGGGCCCTTCCCAAGAGACCCAGTACTTC. Translated, it gives CASSDLRGPSQETQYF.

This clonotype was picked up a small number of times. The chain is built from TRBV27 and TRBJ1-6; 7 nucleotides agree with TRBD1. CDR1 and CDR2 (germline): MNHEY, SMNVEV (reference sequence). The V and J ends lost 5 bases and 9 bases, in that order; junction bases with no gene match: 7. The CDR3 is 14 residues long. CDR3 coding DNA: TGTGCCAGCAGTCCCACAGGGGTTGGTTCACCCCTCCACTTT. Protein sequence: CASSPTGVGSPLHF.

This chain connects TRBV5-1 to TRBJ2-1; 9 bases are shared with TRBD2. The trim removed 0 bases at V and 2 bases at J, leaving 6 bases unmatched. The germline gives CDR1 SGHRS, CDR2 YFSETQ. CDR3 length: 17 residues. In nucleotides, the CDR3 is TGCGCCAGCAGCTTGGGTTTAGCGGGAGAAACCTACAATGAGCAGTTCTTC. Translated: CASSLGLAGETYNEQFF.

The sample holds one count of this clonotype. Here the CDR3 reads CASSAWDRSGANVLTF. Written as DNA, the CDR3 is TGCGCCAGCAGCGCGTGGGACAGATCCGGGGCCAACGTCCTGACTTTC. This rearrangement joins TRBV5-1 to TRBJ2-6, with TRBD1 identical over 7 bases. Losses at the gene ends were 4 bases for V and 4 bases for J; bases not matched to a gene: 8. The CDR3 length is 16 residues. Germline V gene sequence: CDR1 SGHRS, CDR2 YFSETQ.

The gene calls are TRBV20-1 and TRBJ1-5, with D unresolved. Germline V gene lookup returns CDR1 DFQATT and CDR2 SNEGSKA (reference sequence). Trimming cost V 4 bases and J 2 bases, with 9 bases left between them. The CDR3 runs 13 residues. The CDR3 region is CSAKRPGNQPQHF. The CDR3, as DNA: TGCAGTGCTAAGCGTCCTGGCAATCAGCCCCAGCATTTT.